The 28 T cell receptor beta chains reported below all come from one sample, sequenced in a study of control samples from healthy donors and cancer patients (dated by TCRdb to about 2020). The library was built by means of the immunoSEQ multiplex PCR assay. The clones in this table, taken by TCRdb from immuneACCESS, are in-frame only. Not every clone is retained; where verified, under half of the shortfall comes from an unresolved V gene, and the cause of the rest is unknown. The sample table lists some 140,000 clones, nearly 90% of them with a count of one. Roughly 8% of the sample is held by the ten biggest clonotypes. The sequenced sample consisted of PBMCs. All receptors derive from a man aged 45 to 65 with head and neck cancer.

The rearrangement links TRBV25-1 to TRBJ1-6, with D hard to call. CDR1 is MGHDK and CDR2 is SYGVNS in the germline V gene. With 3 bases removed from V and 4 bases from J, the gap between germline ends came to 10 bases. This CDR3 is 15 amino acids long. The CDR3 bases are TGTGCCAGCAGTGAGGCTACCCTTTATAATTCACCCCTCCACTTT. It specifies CASSEATLYNSPLHF.

This clone appeared a few times. This chain joins TRBV13 and TRBJ1-3, with D maybe TRBD1 (5 bases). Germline V CDR1 and CDR2: PRHDT, FYEKMQ (reference sequence). This CDR3 is 17 amino acids long. Trimming left V 2 bases short and J 0 bases short, with 14 bases between. CDR3 sequence: CASSLISAGTSGNTIYF. CDR3 coding DNA: TGTGCCAGCAGCTTAATTTCCGCAGGGACCTCTGGAAACACCATATATTTT.

This chain joins TRBV23-1 and TRBJ2-5; 7 positions agree with TRBD1. TRBV23-1 is noted as an ORF with a role that remains uncertain. This CDR3 spans 15 amino acids. Trimming took 7 bases from V and 2 from J; bases not matched to a gene: 10. The CDR3 is CASTLNRGLQETQYF. The CDR3 coding sequence is TGCGCCAGCACTTTAAACAGGGGTCTACAAGAGACCCAGTACTTC.

This chain joins TRBV25-1 and TRBJ1-5; possible D gene TRBD1, 6 bases. CDR3 length: 16 residues. Between the trimmed V and J ends, which lost 4 bases and 0 bases, there was a span of 13 bases. Germline V lookup: CDR1 MGHDK, CDR2 SYGVNS. Here the CDR3 reads CASSVRTGNSNQPQHF. The DNA for the CDR3 is TGTGCCAGCAGTGTCCGAACAGGGAATAGCAATCAGCCCCAGCATTTT.

V usage is TRBV5-1 and J usage is TRBJ2-1; TRBD2 matches at 8 bases. After removal of 4 bases from V and 6 bases from J, the junction contained 18 bases not matched to a gene. This CDR3 contains 18 residues. Germline loops: CDR1 SGHRS, CDR2 YFSETQ. CDR3 coding DNA: TGCGCCAGCAGCGTACTACAGGGAAGCGGGCGGGAGGTCAATGAGCAGTTCTTC. Translating gives CASSVLQGSGREVNEQFF.

This chain joins TRBV4-1 and TRBJ2-3; 7 nucleotides match TRBD1. Germline V gene sequence: CDR1 MGHRA, CDR2 YSYEKL. The CDR3 has 14 amino acids. V shed 3 bases and J 7 bases; nucleotides not matched to a gene: 7. The CDR3 DNA reads TGCGCCAGCAGCCAGAGACAGGGCGGATATACGCAGTATTTT. Translation gives CASSQRQGGYTQYF.

The chain couples TRBV30 to TRBJ1-1, with a tentative D call TRBD1 (6 bases). Germline-derived CDR1 and CDR2 are GTSNPN and SVGIG (reference sequence). This CDR3 comprises 17 residues. Trimming cost V 4 bases and J 0 bases, with 21 bases left between them. As DNA, the CDR3 is TGTGCCTGGACCGATAGACAGGCCATCTTCATGAACACTGAAGCTTTCTTT. Translating gives CAWTDRQAIFMNTEAFF.

The CDR3 DNA reads as TGTGCCAGCAGTGAAGCCTCAGGGGCTGGAAACACCATATATTTT. It specifies CASSEASGAGNTIYF. The chain recombines TRBV6-1 with TRBJ1-3, with D tentatively TRBD1 (6 bases). Germline V CDR1 and CDR2: MNHNS, SASEGT. The CDR3 extends over 15 amino acids. V was shortened by 0 bases and J by 2 bases, with 8 bases between the two germline ends.

This clone was detected a few times. The V and J genes are TRBV10-3 and TRBJ1-6; D unresolved. Trimming removed 4 bases at V and 5 bases at J, with 6 bases between. The CDR3 covers 13 residues. Germline assignment: CDR1 ENHRY and CDR2 SYGVKD. The CDR3 loop is CAISGSDNSPLHF. The CDR3 DNA sequence: TGTGCCATCAGTGGATCTGATAATTCACCCCTCCACTTT.

The chain has TRBV6-5 and TRBJ2-3; weak D call: TRBD2 (5 bases). CDR3 length: 13 amino acids. V shed 8 bases and J shed 4 bases, with 13 bases lying between them. Germline CDR1 is MNHEY and CDR2 is SVGAGI. The CDR3, as DNA: TGTGCCAGCGGAGGAAACGAGGCAGATACGCAGTATTTT. Protein product: CASGGNEADTQYF.

V and J are TRBV10-3 and TRBJ1-1; TRBD1 aligns across 8 bases. Trimming at V came to 3 bases and at J to 5 bases, leaving 5 bases not matched to a gene. Germline CDR1 and CDR2: ENHRY and SYGVKD. The CDR3 length is 14 residues. The CDR3 DNA reads TGTGCCATCAGTGACCCCACAGGGGGTACTGAAGCTTTCTTT. Its translation is CAISDPTGGTEAFF.

The chain recombines TRBV7-2 with TRBJ2-1; D ambiguous. The CDR3 is 15 amino acids. Germline-derived CDR1 and CDR2 are SGHTA and FQGNSA. Trimming removed 1 base from V and 3 bases from J, with 10 bases in between. The CDR3 DNA is TGTGCCAGCAGCTTAGTGTGGTCTATCTACAATGAGCAGTTCTTC. It codes for CASSLVWSIYNEQFF. The whole variable domain, filled in from reference TRBV7-2 and TRBJ2-1, reads GAGVSQSPSNKVTEKGKDVELRCDPISGHTALYWYRQSLGQGLEFLIYFQGNSAPDKSGLPSDRFSAERTGGSVSTLTIQRTQQEDSAVYLCASSLVWSIYNEQFFGPGTRLTVL.

The chain joins TRBV6-2 or TRBV6-3 to TRBJ1-1; D not resolved. This CDR3 is 15 amino acids long. The germline gives CDR1 MNHEY, CDR2 SVGEGT. The germline V and J ends were trimmed by 6 bases and 2 bases, with 16 bases remaining between them. CDR3 sequence: CASSLLGRLNTEAFF. In nucleotides, the CDR3 is TGTGCCAGCAGCCTGTTAGGACGGTTAAACACTGAAGCTTTCTTT.

The chain carries TRBV9 and TRBJ1-4; D is possibly TRBD1 (5 bases). The V gene lost 2 bases and the J gene lost 11 bases, with 13 bases spanning the gap. This CDR3 contains 13 residues. CDR1 and CDR2 (germline): SGDLS, YYNGEE. In nucleotides, the CDR3 is TGTGCCAGCAGCGTCCAGGGCGAAGGGAAACTGTTTTTT. This sequence encodes CASSVQGEGKLFF.

In its sample, this clone was seen once. This chain uses TRBV5-1 with TRBJ2-1; the match to TRBD1 covers 10 bases. V was clipped by 0 bases and J by 3 bases; unmatched bases: 3. The V gene's germline CDR1 is SGHRS and CDR2 YFSETQ. The CDR3 runs 16 residues. The CDR3 reads CASSLAGQGYYNEQFF. DNA for the CDR3: TGCGCCAGCAGCTTGGCGGGACAGGGGTACTACAATGAGCAGTTCTTC. Combining the CDR3 with reference TRBV5-1 and TRBJ2-1 gives the whole variable domain KAGVTQTPRYLIKTRGQQVTLSCSPISGHRSVSWYQQTPGQGLQFLFEYFSETQRNKGNFPGRFSGRQFSNSRSEMNVSTLELGDSALYLCASSLAGQGYYNEQFFGPGTRLTVL.

V is TRBV27 and J is TRBJ2-1; the D is unclear. The germline gives CDR1 MNHEY, CDR2 SMNVEV (reference sequence). Trimming removed 6 bases at V and 2 bases at J, with 14 bases between. The CDR3 length is 15 residues. The CDR3 nucleotides are TGTGCCAGCAGGGCCGACCTAAAACCCTACAATGAGCAGTTCTTC. Its protein product is CASRADLKPYNEQFF.

This clone showed up just a few times. The chain is built from TRBV7-9 and TRBJ2-1, with 9 positions matching TRBD2. V lost 0 bases to trimming and J lost 7 bases; unmatched junction nucleotides: 10. Germline loops: CDR1 SEHNR, CDR2 FQNEAQ (reference sequence). The CDR3 is 17 amino acids. The CDR3 sequence: CASSLAGGGRARNEQFF. The CDR3 DNA follows: TGTGCCAGCAGCTTAGCGGGAGGCGGGAGGGCAAGAAATGAGCAGTTCTTC.

The chain carries TRBV3-1 (or the pseudogene TRBV3-2) and TRBJ2-2; 13 bases are shared with TRBD2. Germline CDR1 and CDR2: LGHDT and YNNKEL (reference sequence). The junction had 9 bases not matched to a gene; V was cut back by 4 bases and J by 4 bases. The CDR3 length is 18 residues. The CDR3 DNA is TGTGCCAGCAGCCCCAATGGGTGGACTAGCGGGAGCACCGGGGAGCTGTTTTTT. Protein sequence: CASSPNGWTSGSTGELFF.

This sequence joins TRBV10-1 and TRBJ2-7; TRBD1 matches at 10 bases. Trimming at V came to 3 bases and at J to 6 bases, leaving 8 bases not matched to a gene. This CDR3 is built from 15 residues. Germline loops: CDR1 WNHNN, CDR2 SYGVQD (reference sequence). The CDR3 DNA reads TGCGCCAGCAGTGACACCGGGACAGGGGTTTTCGAGCAGTACTTC. Translated, it gives CASSDTGTGVFEQYF.

V gene TRBV5-1 combines with J gene TRBJ2-7; 7 bases are shared with TRBD1. Losses at the gene ends were 4 bases for V and 6 bases for J; bases not matched to a gene: 19. This CDR3 spans 17 amino acids. Germline V lookup: CDR1 SGHRS, CDR2 YFSETQ. The CDR3 protein is CASSPPFTGTVFSEQYF. The CDR3, as DNA: TGCGCCAGCAGCCCGCCCTTTACCGGGACAGTTTTTAGCGAGCAGTACTTC.

The chain employs TRBV5-1 and TRBJ1-5, with D uncertain. Deletions cut 4 bases from V and 7 bases from J, with 12 bases between. The CDR3 is made up of 13 amino acids. Germline V lookup: CDR1 SGHRS, CDR2 YFSETQ. The CDR3 spells CASSPDPGQPQHF. The CDR3 nucleotides are TGCGCCAGCAGCCCGGACCCGGGACAGCCCCAGCATTTT.

The J gene is TRBJ2-7, the V gene TRBV7-8; TRBD2 is a possible D gene (6 bases). Trimming left V 1 base short and J 4 bases short, with 11 bases between. The germline V gene encodes CDR1 SGHVS and CDR2 FQNEAQ. CDR3 length equals 14 residues. For the CDR3, the DNA is TGTGCCAGCAGCTTAGGTCCGCGGGGATACGAGCAGTACTTC. Translated: CASSLGPRGYEQYF. The full variable domain, completed using reference TRBV7-8 and TRBJ2-7, is GAGVSQSPRYKVAKRGQDVALRCDPISGHVSLFWYQQALGQGPEFLTYFQNEAQLDKSGLPSDRFFAERPEGSVSTLKIQRTQQEDSAVYLCASSLGPRGYEQYFGPGTRLTVT.

This clone has just one count. The chain combines TRBV15 with TRBJ1-5, with D unresolved. The CDR3 is 15 amino acids. The germline CDR1 and CDR2 sequences are LNHNV and YYDKDF (reference sequence). V was pared by 5 bases and J by 2 bases, with 13 bases between. The CDR3 coding sequence is TGTGCCACCAGCGGCAGTCAAGGTGGCAATCAGCCCCAGCATTTT. Translated: CATSGSQGGNQPQHF.

V is TRBV18 and J is TRBJ1-3; D call uncertain. The CDR3 spans 13 residues. The V end lost 3 bases, the J end lost 3 bases, and 6 bases lay between the germline ends. CDR1 is KGHSH, CDR2 LQKENI, per germline. This CDR3 is CASSPGGGNTIYF. The CDR3 DNA reads TGTGCCAGCTCACCGGGAGGTGGAAACACCATATATTTT.

To note about this clone: A read error may account for a junction end that differs from germline. The chain employs TRBV27 and TRBJ2-3, with TRBD2 as a possible D gene (5 bases). Germline V gives CDR1 MNHEY, CDR2 SMNVEV (reference sequence). The CDR3 has 14 residues. For the CDR3, the DNA is TGTGCCAGTAGTTCTAGCTTACCCACAGATACGCAGTATTTT. Translating gives CASSSSLPTDTQYF.

The CDR3 reads CASSPPEASSTDTQYF. The CDR3 DNA reads TGCGCCAGCAGCCCGCCTGAGGCCTCAAGCACAGATACGCAGTATTTT. V is TRBV5-1 and J is TRBJ2-3, with no clear D. Trimming removed 4 bases at V and 0 bases at J, with 15 bases between. This CDR3 contains 16 residues. The V gene's germline CDR1 is SGHRS and CDR2 YFSETQ.

There are a few counts of this clone. This sequence joins TRBV14 and TRBJ1-4; 8 bases are a match to TRBD1. This CDR3 spans 15 amino acids. The V segment lost 1 base and the J segment 8 bases; nucleotides outside the gene matches: 6. Germline CDR1 SGHDN, CDR2 FVKESK. The CDR3 protein is CASSQAGQGREKLFF. CDR3 DNA: TGTGCCAGCAGCCAAGCTGGACAGGGTCGGGAAAAACTGTTTTTT. The full variable domain, in which reference TRBV14 and TRBJ1-4 provide the parts outside the CDR3, is EAGVTQFPSHSVIEKGQTVTLRCDPISGHDNLYWYRRVMGKEIKFLLHFVKESKQDESGMPNNRFLAERTGGTYSTLKVQPAELEDSGVYFCASSQAGQGREKLFFGSGTQLSVL.

This chain connects TRBV4-2 to TRBJ2-3; unclear D gene. Germline CDR1 and CDR2: LGHNA and YNFKEQ. The CDR3 extends over 13 amino acids. V lost 0 bases and J lost 6, with 7 bases in between. In DNA form, the CDR3 reads TGTGCCAGCAGCCAAGATTCTAGGGATACGCAGTATTTT. It encodes CASSQDSRDTQYF.